This T cell receptor (beta chain) emerged from a study of T-cell reconstitution after alpha-beta-depleted transplantation in children. The CDR3 totals 13 residues. V gave up 3 bases and J gave up 7 bases, with 13 bases separating them. Germline loops: CDR1 SGHTS, CDR2 YDEGEE. This clonotype was picked up many times. The TCRbeta library was prepared with unique molecular identifiers. MiXCR, applied by TCRdb to the PCR reads, yields one record per CDR3 protein. The sample holds approximately 590,000 distinct CDR3 sequences; roughly 10% are singletons and the top ten take 4% to 5%. The chain couples TRBV5-8 to TRBJ1-2; TRBD1 might be the D (5 bases). Sequencing was performed on PBMCs from the stem cell graft donor, taken from the stem cell graft. This clonotype was obtained from a human donor who donated a stem cell graft to a child with acute myeloid leukemia. CDR3 sequence (DNA): TGTGCCAGCAGCTCCTCTCCTAGGGGTGGCTACACCTTC. Translating it yields CASSSSPRGGYTF.